The clone carrying this TCR beta chain was found a few times. The antigen remains undetermined. TCRdb recomputed calls from the RT-PCR reads with MiXCR, one row per CDR3 protein. Of some 800,000 distinct CDR3 sequences listed, 21% are singletons. This sample was included in a study of response to subunit inactivated influenza vaccine. Study-level findings and limits: Every seasonal influenza vaccination brings in few new T cells, the authors suggested.

Per germline, CDR1 MNHNS and CDR2 SASEGT. This CDR3 contains 15 residues. V lost 2 bases, J lost 4 bases, and 12 bases lay in between. V and J are TRBV6-1 and TRBJ1-5; D gene ambiguous. This specimen consisted of PBMCs from blood, obtained less than 6 days after vaccination. The receptor was derived from a man over 45 who received an inactivated influenza vaccine. In DNA form, the CDR3 reads TGTGCCAGCAGTGAAAGGCCAGTTGGGAATCAGCCCCAGCATTTT. It encodes CASSERPVGNQPQHF.